The 14 T cell receptor beta chains below were found in one sample sequenced in a study of beta chain features in type 1 diabetes. Study-wide findings and caveats: TCRB CDR3s from Type 1 diabetes patients were moderately but significantly shorter in all four CD4+ subsets.

The antigens for these receptors are not known. Reverse transcription of all isolated RNA meant that expressed TCRB transcripts were sequenced. Here immunoSEQ multiplex PCR was the method, and the copy in TCRdb shows in-frame clones only, minus some. The table lists 200,000 to 300,000 clones, about a fifth of them singletons, with roughly 0.028% in the top ten. Material: naive CD4+ T cells from blood. These receptors all come from a woman in her 40s with type 1 diabetes.

The V gene is TRBV5-1, the J gene TRBJ1-2, with 8 bases identical to TRBD1. CDR1 SGHRS and CDR2 YFSETQ come from the germline V gene. The CDR3 length is 14 residues. J gave up 5 bases and V 3 bases, and 6 bases lay outside the gene matches. The CDR3 is CASSSGQGEYGYTF. The CDR3 DNA follows: TGCGCCAGCAGCTCCGGACAGGGCGAATATGGCTACACCTTC.

This clone has only a few counts. The chain couples TRBV9 to TRBJ2-7, with 12 bases lining up with TRBD2. V lost 3 bases, J lost 4 bases, and 8 bases stayed unmatched. The CDR3 is made up of 16 amino acids. Germline loops: CDR1 SGDLS, CDR2 YYNGEE. The CDR3 bases are TGTGCCAGCAGCGAGCAACTAGCGGGAGGCCCTTACGAGCAGTACTTC. It specifies CASSEQLAGGPYEQYF.

This clone was observed a few times. The chain links TRBV5-4 to TRBJ2-1, with TRBD2 matching over 7 bases. Looked up from germline, CDR1 is SGHNT and CDR2 is YYREEE (reference sequence). CDR3 length: 15 residues. The trim removed 0 bases at V and 5 bases at J, leaving 5 bases unmatched. The CDR3 reads CASSLVGGPDNEQFF. DNA of the CDR3: TGTGCCAGCAGCTTGGTGGGAGGGCCGGACAATGAGCAGTTCTTC.

This clone has only a few counts. The chain links TRBV15 to TRBJ2-2; D possibly corresponds to TRBD2 (5 bases). V lost 4 bases and J 0 bases, leaving 12 bases between the germline ends. The CDR3 covers 16 residues. Germline assignment: CDR1 LNHNV and CDR2 YYDKDF (reference sequence). The CDR3 region is CATSTEALPNTGELFF. CDR3 nucleotide sequence: TGTGCCACCAGCACGGAGGCCCTCCCGAACACCGGGGAGCTGTTTTTT.

The chain couples TRBV6-6 to TRBJ2-2; D is undetermined. This CDR3 is built from 14 residues. Germline V gene sequence: CDR1 MNHNY, CDR2 SVGAGI (reference sequence). The V end lost 5 bases, the J end lost 3 bases, and 10 bases lay between the germline ends. CDR3 nucleotides: TGTGCCAGCAGTCTCCCGTCGGACACCGGGGAGCTGTTTTTT. Translated: CASSLPSDTGELFF.

The genes are TRBV2 and TRBJ1-5; D is perhaps TRBD1 (5 bases). Trimming removed 5 bases at V and 7 bases at J, with 15 bases between. The CDR3 consists of 14 residues. Germline V gene lookup returns CDR1 SNHLY and CDR2 FYNNEI. The CDR3 spells CASSLTGSGQPQHF. The CDR3 nucleotides read TGTGCCAGCAGTTTAACAGGCTCAGGGCAGCCCCAGCATTTT.

The chain couples TRBV10-3 to TRBJ2-1; perhaps TRBD2 as D (6 bases). This CDR3 has 15 amino acids. Germline V gene sequence: CDR1 ENHRY, CDR2 SYGVKD. Trimming pared 5 bases from V and 8 bases from J, leaving 19 bases between. Here the CDR3 reads CAISRSREDIDEQFF. In DNA form, the CDR3 reads TGTGCCATCAGTCGGTCCAGGGAGGACATCGATGAGCAGTTCTTC.

J is TRBJ2-5 and V is TRBV6-5, with 7 positions matching TRBD2. The germline V gene encodes CDR1 MNHEY and CDR2 SVGAGI. J was trimmed by 1 base and V by 6 bases; bases with no gene match: 5. There are 14 residues in the CDR3. The CDR3 sequence is CASSRASGQETQYF. The DNA for the CDR3 is TGTGCCAGCAGCCGAGCTAGCGGCCAAGAGACCCAGTACTTC.

The chain recombines TRBV11-2 with TRBJ1-4; D unclear. V gave up 3 bases and J gave up 8 bases, with 13 bases separating them. This CDR3 is built from 14 residues. Germline V CDR1 and CDR2: SGHAT, FQNNGV. CDR3 amino acids: CASSFPGSQEKLFF. CDR3 DNA sequence: TGTGCCAGCAGCTTTCCCGGGTCGCAGGAAAAACTGTTTTTT.

This chain uses TRBV5-4 with TRBJ2-1; tentatively, D is TRBD2 (5 bases). This CDR3 contains 13 residues. The V gene's germline CDR1 is SGHNT and CDR2 YYREEE (reference sequence). Trimming removed 4 bases from V and 6 bases from J, with 11 bases in between. CDR3 bases: TGTGCCAGCAGCGTAATTGGGAGCAATGAGCAGTTCTTC. It encodes CASSVIGSNEQFF.

V is TRBV6-6 and J is TRBJ2-1; 7 bases map to TRBD2. The CDR3 has 15 amino acids. Unmatched junction bases numbered 7, after V lost 6 bases and J lost 2 bases. Germline V gene data show CDR1 as MNHNY and CDR2 as SVGAGI (reference sequence). The CDR3 DNA reads TGTGCCAGCAGCTTACTAGCGACCCCCTACAATGAGCAGTTCTTC. The encoded protein is CASSLLATPYNEQFF.

The chain is built from TRBV5-1 and TRBJ1-2, with D perhaps matching TRBD1 (6 bases). CDR1 SGHRS and CDR2 YFSETQ come from the germline V gene. V was trimmed by 4 bases and J by 2 bases, leaving 12 bases between them. The CDR3 sequence is 14 residues long. This CDR3 reads CASSPGDRNYGYTF. The DNA for the CDR3 is TGCGCCAGCAGCCCAGGTGACAGGAACTATGGCTACACCTTC.

The V call is TRBV6-6, the J call TRBJ1-5; D gene uncertain. V was cut by 5 bases and J by 5 bases, with 16 bases left in between. CDR1 and CDR2 from the germline V gene are MNHNY and SVGAGI (reference sequence). The CDR3 has 15 amino acids. As DNA, the CDR3 is TGTGCCAGCAGTCCTCGGGTAGGCCGCGATCAGCCCCAGCATTTT. This encodes CASSPRVGRDQPQHF.

V is TRBV4-1 and J is TRBJ2-3; tentatively, D is TRBD2 (6 bases). In germline, CDR1 is MGHRA, CDR2 YSYEKL. Trimming removed 0 bases from V and 1 base from J, with 17 bases in between. CDR3 length: 18 residues. DNA of the CDR3: TGCGCCAGCAGCCAAGAGGTTTCGGGGGACCCTGGCACAGATACGCAGTATTTT. Its translation: CASSQEVSGDPGTDTQYF.